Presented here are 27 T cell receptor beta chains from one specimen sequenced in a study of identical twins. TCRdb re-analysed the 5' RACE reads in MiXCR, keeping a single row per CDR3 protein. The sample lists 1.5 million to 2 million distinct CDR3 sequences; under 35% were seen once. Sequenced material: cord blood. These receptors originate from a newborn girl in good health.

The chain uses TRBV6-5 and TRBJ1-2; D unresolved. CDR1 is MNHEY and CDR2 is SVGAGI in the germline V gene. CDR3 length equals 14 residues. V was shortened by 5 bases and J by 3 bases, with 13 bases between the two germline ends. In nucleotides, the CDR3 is TGTGCCAGCAGTCTTGGTTCAAGACACTATGGCTACACCTTC. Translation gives CASSLGSRHYGYTF.

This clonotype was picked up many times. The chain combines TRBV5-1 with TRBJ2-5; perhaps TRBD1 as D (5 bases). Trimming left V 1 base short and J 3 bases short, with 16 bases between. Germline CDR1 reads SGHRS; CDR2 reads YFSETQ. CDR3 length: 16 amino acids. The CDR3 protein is CASSLWAGNTKETQYF. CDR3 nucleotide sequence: TGCGCCAGCAGCTTGTGGGCAGGGAATACGAAAGAGACCCAGTACTTC.

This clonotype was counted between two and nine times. Here the CDR3 reads CASSLEGPPQYF. The CDR3, as DNA: TGCGCCAGCAGCTTGGAAGGTCCTCCTCAGTACTTC. The chain uses TRBV5-1 and TRBJ2-5; D is undetermined. The V end was cut by 0 bases, the J end by 11 bases, with 11 bases between. Germline V lookup: CDR1 SGHRS, CDR2 YFSETQ. The CDR3 runs 12 residues.

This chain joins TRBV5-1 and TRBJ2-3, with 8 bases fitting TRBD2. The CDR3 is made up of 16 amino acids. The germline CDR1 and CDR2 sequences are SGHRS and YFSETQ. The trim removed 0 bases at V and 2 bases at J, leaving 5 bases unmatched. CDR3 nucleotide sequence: TGCGCCAGCAGCTTGGAAGCGGGGGCTTACACAGATACGCAGTATTTT. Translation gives CASSLEAGAYTDTQYF.

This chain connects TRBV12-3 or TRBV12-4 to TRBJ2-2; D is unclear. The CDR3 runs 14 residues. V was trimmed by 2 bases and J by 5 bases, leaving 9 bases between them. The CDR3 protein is CASSLTLWTGELFF. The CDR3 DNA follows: TGTGCCAGCAGTTTAACCCTATGGACCGGGGAGCTGTTTTTT.

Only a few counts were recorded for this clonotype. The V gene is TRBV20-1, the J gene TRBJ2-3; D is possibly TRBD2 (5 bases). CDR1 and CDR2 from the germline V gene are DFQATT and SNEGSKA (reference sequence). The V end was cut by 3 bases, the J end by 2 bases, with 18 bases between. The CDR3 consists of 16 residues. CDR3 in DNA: TGCAGTGCTAGCCCCCACGGACTTCTTCTCACAGATACGCAGTATTTT. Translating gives CSASPHGLLLTDTQYF.

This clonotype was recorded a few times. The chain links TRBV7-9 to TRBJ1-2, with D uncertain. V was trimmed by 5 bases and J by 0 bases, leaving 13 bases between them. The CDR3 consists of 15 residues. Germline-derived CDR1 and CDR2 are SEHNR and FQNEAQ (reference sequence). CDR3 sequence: CASSPPQVANYGYTF. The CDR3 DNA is TGTGCCAGCAGCCCCCCCCAGGTAGCTAACTATGGCTACACCTTC.

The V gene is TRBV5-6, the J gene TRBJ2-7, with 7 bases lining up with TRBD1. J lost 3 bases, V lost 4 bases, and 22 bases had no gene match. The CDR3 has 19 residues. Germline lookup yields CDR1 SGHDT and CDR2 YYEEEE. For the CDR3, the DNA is TGTGCCAGCAGCCCAGCATATTATCCCGGACAGGACCTAGACTACGAGCAGTACTTC. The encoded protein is CASSPAYYPGQDLDYEQYF. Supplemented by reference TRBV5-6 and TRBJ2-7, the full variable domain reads DAGVTQSPTHLIKTRGQQVTLRCSPKSGHDTVSWYQQALGQGPQFIFQYYEEEERQRGNFPDRFSGHQFPNYSSELNVNALLLGDSALYLCASSPAYYPGQDLDYEQYFGPGTRLTVT.

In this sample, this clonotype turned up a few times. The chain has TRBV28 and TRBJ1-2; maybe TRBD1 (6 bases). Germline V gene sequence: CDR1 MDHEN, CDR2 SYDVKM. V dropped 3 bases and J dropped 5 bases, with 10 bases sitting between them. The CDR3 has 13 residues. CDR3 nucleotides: TGTGCCAGCAGTTTCCCAGGGACATATGGCTACACCTTC. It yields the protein CASSFPGTYGYTF.

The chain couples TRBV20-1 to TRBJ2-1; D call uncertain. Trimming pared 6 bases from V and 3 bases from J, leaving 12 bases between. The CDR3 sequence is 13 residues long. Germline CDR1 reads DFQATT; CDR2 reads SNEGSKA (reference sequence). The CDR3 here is CSAYRTDYNEQFF. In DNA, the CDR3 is TGCAGTGCCTACCGGACGGACTACAATGAGCAGTTCTTC.

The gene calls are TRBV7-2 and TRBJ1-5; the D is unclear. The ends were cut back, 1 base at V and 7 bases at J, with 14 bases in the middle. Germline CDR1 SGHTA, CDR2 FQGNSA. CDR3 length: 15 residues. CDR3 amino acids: CASSLGGHNSQPQHF. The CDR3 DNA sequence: TGTGCCAGCAGCTTAGGTGGTCACAACTCGCAGCCCCAGCATTTT.

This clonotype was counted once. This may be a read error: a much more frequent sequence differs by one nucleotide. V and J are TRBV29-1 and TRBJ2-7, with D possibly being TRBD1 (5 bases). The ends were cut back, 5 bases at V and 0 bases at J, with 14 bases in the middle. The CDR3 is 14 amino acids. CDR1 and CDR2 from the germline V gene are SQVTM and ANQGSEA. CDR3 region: CSVRGHRPSYEQYF. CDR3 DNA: TGCAGCGTTCGAGGACACAGGCCCTCCTACGAGCAGTACTTC.

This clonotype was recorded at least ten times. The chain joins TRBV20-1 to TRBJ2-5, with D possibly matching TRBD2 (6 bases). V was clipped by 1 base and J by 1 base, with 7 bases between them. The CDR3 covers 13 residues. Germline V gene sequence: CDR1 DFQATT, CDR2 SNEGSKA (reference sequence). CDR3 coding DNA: TGCAGTGCTAGAGTGGGGGGCCAAGAGACCCAGTACTTC. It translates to CSARVGGQETQYF.

The DNA of the CDR3 is TGTGCCAGCAGCCAAGACGGGGGGGCGGAGACCCAGTACTTC. It encodes CASSQDGGAETQYF. V and J are TRBV4-2 and TRBJ2-5; 8 bases are shared with TRBD2. Germline lookup yields CDR1 LGHNA and CDR2 YNFKEQ. Trimming at V came to 0 bases and at J to 5 bases, leaving 2 bases not matched to a gene. The CDR3 runs 14 residues.

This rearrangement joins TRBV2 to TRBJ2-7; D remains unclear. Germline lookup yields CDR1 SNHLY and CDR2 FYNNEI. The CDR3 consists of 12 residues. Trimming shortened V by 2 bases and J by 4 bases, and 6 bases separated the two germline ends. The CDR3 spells CASSEQWYEQYF. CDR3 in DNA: TGTGCCAGCAGTGAACAGTGGTACGAGCAGTACTTC.

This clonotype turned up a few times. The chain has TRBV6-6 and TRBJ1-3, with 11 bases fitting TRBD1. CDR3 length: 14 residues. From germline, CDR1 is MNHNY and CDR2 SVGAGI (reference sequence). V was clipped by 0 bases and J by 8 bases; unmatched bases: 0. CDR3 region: CASSYSGQGDTIYF. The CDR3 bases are TGTGCCAGCAGTTACTCGGGACAGGGGGACACCATATATTTT.

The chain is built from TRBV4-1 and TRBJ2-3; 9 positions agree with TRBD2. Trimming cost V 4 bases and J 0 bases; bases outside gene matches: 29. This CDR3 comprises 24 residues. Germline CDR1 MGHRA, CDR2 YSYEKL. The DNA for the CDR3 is TGCGCCAGCAGCCTAGAGAAGATGAAGAGGACTAGCGCGAGGATAGGGCCTAGCACAGATACGCAGTATTTT. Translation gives CASSLEKMKRTSARIGPSTDTQYF.

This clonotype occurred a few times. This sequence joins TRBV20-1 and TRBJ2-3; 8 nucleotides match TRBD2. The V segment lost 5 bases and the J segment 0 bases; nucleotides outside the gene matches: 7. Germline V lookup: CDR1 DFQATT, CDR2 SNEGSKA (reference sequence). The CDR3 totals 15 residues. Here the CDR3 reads CSAGTPSGSTDTQYF. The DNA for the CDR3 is TGCAGTGCTGGGACTCCTAGCGGGAGCACAGATACGCAGTATTTT.

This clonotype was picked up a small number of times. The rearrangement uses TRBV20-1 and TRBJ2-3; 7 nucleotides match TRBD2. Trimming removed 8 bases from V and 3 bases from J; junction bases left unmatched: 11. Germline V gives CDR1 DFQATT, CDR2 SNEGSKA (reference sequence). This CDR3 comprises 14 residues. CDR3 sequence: CSLTSARLTDTQYF. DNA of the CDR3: TGCAGTCTTACTAGCGCAAGACTAACAGATACGCAGTATTTT.

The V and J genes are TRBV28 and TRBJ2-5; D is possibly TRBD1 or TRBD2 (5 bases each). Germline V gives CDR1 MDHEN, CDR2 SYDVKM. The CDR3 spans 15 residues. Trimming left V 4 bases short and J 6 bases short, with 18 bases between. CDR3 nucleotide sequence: TGTGCCAGCAGTTCCCCTCTCGTCCGGGGACAGACCCAGTACTTC. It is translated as CASSSPLVRGQTQYF.

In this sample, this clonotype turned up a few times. The CDR3 sequence is CGEEGVLCTDTQYF. CDR3 DNA sequence: TGTGGTGAGGAGGGGGTCCTGTGCACAGATACGCAGTATTTT. The chain joins TRBV21-1 to TRBJ2-3; the table names TRBD1, a call not compared with the DNA. TRBV21-1 is reported as a pseudogene. The CDR3 is made up of 14 amino acids.

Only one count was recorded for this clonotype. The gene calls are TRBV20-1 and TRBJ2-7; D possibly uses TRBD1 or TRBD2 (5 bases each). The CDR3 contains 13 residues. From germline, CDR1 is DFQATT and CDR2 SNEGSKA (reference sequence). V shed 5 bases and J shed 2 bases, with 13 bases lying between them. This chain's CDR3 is CSAHRDQTYEQYF. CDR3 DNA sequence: TGCAGTGCTCATAGGGACCAAACCTACGAGCAGTACTTC.

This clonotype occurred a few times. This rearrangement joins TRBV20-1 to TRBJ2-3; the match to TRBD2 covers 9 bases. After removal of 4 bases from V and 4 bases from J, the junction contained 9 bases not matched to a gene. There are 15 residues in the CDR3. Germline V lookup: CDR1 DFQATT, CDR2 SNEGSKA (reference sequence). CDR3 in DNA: TGCAGTGCTATATCCATTGGGACTAGCCCAGATACGCAGTATTTT. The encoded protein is CSAISIGTSPDTQYF.

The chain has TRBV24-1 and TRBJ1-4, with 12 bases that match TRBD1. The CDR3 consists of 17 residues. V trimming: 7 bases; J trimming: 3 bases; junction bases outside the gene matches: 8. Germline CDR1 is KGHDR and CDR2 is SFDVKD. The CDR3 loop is CATRPGQGALANEKLFF. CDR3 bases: TGTGCCACCAGACCGGGACAGGGGGCGCTTGCTAATGAAAAACTGTTTTTT.

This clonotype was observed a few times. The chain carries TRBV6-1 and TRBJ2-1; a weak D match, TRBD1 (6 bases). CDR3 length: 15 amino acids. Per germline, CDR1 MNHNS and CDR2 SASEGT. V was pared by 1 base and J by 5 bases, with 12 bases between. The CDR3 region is CASSEDREIDNEQFF. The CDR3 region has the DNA TGTGCCAGCAGTGAAGACAGGGAAATAGACAATGAGCAGTTCTTC.

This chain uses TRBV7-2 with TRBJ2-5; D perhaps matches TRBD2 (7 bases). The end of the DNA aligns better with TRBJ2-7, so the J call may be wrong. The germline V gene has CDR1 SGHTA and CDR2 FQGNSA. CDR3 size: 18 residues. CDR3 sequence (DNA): TGTGCCAGCAGCTTATATTTATCGTGGGGGGGCGCCTCTTACGAGCAGTACTTC. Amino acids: CASSLYLSWGGASYEQYF.

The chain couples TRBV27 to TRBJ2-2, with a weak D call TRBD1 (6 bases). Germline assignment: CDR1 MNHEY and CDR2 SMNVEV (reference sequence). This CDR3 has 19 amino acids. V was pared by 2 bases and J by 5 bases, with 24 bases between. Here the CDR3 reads CASSLIPAETADRTGELFF. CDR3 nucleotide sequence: TGTGCCAGCAGTTTAATCCCAGCCGAGACGGCAGACAGGACCGGGGAGCTGTTTTTT.